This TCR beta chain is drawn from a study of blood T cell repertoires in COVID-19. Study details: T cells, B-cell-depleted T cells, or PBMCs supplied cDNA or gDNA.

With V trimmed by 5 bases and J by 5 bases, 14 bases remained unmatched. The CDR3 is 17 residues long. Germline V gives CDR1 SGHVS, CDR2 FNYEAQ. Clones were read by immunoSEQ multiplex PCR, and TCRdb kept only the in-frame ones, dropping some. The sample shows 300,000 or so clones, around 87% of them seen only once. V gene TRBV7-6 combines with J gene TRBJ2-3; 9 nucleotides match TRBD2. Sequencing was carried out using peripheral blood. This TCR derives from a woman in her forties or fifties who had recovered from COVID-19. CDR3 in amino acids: CASSRVKIAGVRDTQYF. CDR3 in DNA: TGTGCCAGCAGCCGCGTTAAGATAGCGGGAGTGCGAGATACGCAGTATTTT.